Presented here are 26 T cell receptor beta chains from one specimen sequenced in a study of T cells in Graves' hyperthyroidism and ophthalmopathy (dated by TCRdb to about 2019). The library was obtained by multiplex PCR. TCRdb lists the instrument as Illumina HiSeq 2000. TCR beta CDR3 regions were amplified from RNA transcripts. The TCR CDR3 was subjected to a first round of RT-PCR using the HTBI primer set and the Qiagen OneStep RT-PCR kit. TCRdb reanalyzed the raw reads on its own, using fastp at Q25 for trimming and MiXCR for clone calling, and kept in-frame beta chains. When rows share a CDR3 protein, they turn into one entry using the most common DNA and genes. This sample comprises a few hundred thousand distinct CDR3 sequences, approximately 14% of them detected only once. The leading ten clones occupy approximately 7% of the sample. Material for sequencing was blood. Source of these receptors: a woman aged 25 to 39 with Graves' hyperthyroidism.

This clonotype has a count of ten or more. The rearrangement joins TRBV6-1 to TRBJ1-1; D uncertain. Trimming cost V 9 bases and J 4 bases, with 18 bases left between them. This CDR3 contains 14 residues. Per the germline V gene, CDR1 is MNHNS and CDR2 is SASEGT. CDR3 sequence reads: CASQFGAFGTEAFF. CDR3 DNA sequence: TGTGCCAGTCAATTCGGTGCGTTTGGCACTGAAGCTTTCTTT.

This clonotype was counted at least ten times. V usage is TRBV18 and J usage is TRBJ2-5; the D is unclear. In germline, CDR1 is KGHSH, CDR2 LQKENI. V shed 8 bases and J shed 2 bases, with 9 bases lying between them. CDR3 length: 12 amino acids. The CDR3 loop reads CASSPSQETQYF. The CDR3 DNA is TGTGCCAGCAGCCCCAGTCAAGAGACCCAGTACTTC.

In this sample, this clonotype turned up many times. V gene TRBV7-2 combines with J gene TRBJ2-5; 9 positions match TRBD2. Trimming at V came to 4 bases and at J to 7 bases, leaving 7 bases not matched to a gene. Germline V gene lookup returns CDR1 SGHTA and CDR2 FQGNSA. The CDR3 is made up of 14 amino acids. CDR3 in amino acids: CASSSRREGGTQYF. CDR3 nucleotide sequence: TGTGCCAGCAGCTCACGGCGGGAGGGAGGGACCCAGTACTTC.

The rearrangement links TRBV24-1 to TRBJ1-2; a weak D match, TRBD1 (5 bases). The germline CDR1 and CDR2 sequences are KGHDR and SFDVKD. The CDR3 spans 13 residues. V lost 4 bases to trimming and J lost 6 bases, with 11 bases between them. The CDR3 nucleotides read TGTGCCACCAGTGACCCAACGGGGGATGGCTACACCTTC. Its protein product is CATSDPTGDGYTF.

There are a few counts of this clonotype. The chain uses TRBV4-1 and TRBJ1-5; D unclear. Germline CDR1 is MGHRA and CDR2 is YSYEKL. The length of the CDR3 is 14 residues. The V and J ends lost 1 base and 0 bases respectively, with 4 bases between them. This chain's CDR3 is CASSQVASNQPQHF. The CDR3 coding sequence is TGCGCCAGCAGCCAAGTCGCTAGCAATCAGCCCCAGCATTTT.

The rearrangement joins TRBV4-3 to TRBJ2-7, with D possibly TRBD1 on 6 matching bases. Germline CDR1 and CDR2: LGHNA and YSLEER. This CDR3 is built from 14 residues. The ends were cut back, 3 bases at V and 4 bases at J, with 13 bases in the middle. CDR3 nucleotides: TGCGCCAGCAGCCAGATACTTCAGGGGTACGAGCAGTACTTC. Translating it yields CASSQILQGYEQYF.

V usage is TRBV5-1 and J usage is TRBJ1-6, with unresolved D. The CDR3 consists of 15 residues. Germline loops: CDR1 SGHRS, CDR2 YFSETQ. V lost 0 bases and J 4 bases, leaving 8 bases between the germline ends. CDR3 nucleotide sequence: TGCGCCAGCAGCTTGGACGGGATTTATAATTCACCCCTCCACTTT. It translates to CASSLDGIYNSPLHF. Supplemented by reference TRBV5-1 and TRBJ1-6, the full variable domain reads KAGVTQTPRYLIKTRGQQVTLSCSPISGHRSVSWYQQTPGQGLQFLFEYFSETQRNKGNFPGRFSGRQFSNSRSEMNVSTLELGDSALYLCASSLDGIYNSPLHFGNGTRLTVT.

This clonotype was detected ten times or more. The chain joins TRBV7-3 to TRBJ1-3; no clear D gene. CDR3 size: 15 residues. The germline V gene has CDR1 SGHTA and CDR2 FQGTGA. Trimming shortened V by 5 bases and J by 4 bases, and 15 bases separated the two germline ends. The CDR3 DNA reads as TGTGCCAGCAGCCTTGGGAGGCCTTTCGGAAACACCATATATTTT. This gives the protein CASSLGRPFGNTIYF.

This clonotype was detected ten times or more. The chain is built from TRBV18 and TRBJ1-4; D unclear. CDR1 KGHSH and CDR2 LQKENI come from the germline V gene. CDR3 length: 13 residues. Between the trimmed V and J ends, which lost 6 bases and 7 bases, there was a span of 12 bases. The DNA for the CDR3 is TGTGCCAGCTCGGGAGAGGGATTTGAAAAACTGTTTTTT. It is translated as CASSGEGFEKLFF. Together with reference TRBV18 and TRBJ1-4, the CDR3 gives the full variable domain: NAGVMQNPRHLVRRRGQEARLRCSPMKGHSHVYWYRQLPEEGLKFMVYLQKENIIDESGMPKERFSAEFPKEGPSILRIQQVVRGDSAAYFCASSGEGFEKLFFGSGTQLSVL.

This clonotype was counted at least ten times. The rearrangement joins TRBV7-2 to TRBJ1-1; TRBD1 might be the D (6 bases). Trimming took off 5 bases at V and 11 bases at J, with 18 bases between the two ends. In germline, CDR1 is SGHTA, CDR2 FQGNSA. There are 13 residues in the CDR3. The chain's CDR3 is CASSERQEGIAFF. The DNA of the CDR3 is TGTGCCAGCAGCGAACGACAGGAGGGCATCGCTTTCTTT.

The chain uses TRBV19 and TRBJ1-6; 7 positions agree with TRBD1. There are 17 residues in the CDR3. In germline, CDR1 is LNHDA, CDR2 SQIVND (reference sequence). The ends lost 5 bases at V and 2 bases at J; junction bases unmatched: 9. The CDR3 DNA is TGTGCCAGTAGTTACCAACTCGGGACAGCCTATAATTCACCCCTCCACTTT. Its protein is CASSYQLGTAYNSPLHF.

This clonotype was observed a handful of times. This CDR3 reads CASSTSQGARVSTEAFF. In nucleotides, the CDR3 is TGTGCCAGCAGTACCTCACAGGGGGCGAGGGTAAGCACTGAAGCTTTCTTT. The gene calls are TRBV6-1 and TRBJ1-1, with 9 bases identical to TRBD1. V dropped 5 bases and J dropped 4; count of bases not matched to a gene: 14. Germline V CDR1 and CDR2: MNHNS, SASEGT. The CDR3 is made up of 17 amino acids.

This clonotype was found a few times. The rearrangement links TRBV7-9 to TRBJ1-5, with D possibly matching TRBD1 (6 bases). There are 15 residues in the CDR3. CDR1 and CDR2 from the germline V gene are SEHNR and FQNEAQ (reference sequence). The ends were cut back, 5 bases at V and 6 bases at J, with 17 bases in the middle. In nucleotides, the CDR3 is TGTGCCAGCAGCCCAGAGGGGGGGATAGGTCAGCCCCAGCATTTT. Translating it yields CASSPEGGIGQPQHF. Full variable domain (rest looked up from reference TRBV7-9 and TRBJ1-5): DTGVSQNPRHKITKRGQNVTFRCDPISEHNRLYWYRQTLGQGPEFLTYFQNEAQLEKSRLLSDRFSAERPKGSFSTLEIQRTEQGDSAMYLCASSPEGGIGQPQHFGDGTRLSIL.

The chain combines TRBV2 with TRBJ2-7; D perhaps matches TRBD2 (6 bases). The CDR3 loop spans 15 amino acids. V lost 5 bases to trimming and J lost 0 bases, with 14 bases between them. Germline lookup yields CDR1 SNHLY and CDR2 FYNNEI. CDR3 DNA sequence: TGTGCCAGCAGTTCTCGCGGGACCGGCTCCTACGAGCAGTACTTC. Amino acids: CASSSRGTGSYEQYF.

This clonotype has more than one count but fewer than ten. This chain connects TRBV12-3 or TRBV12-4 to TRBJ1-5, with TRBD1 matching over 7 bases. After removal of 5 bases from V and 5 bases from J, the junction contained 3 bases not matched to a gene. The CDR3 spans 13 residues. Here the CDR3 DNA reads TGTGCCAGCAGTCACGGGACAGATCAGCCCCAGCATTTT. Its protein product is CASSHGTDQPQHF.

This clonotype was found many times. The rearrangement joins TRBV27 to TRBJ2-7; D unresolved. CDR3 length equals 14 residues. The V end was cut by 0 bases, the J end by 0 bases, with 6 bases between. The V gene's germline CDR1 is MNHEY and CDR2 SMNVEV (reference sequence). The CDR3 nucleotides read TGTGCCAGCAGTTTATCGGCTAGCTCCTACGAGCAGTACTTC. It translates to CASSLSASSYEQYF.

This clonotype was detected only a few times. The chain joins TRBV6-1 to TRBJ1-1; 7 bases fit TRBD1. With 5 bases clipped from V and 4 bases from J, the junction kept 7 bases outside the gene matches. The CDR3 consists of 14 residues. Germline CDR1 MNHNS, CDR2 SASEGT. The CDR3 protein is CASSTQGGVTEAFF. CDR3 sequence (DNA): TGTGCCAGCAGTACCCAGGGGGGAGTCACTGAAGCTTTCTTT.

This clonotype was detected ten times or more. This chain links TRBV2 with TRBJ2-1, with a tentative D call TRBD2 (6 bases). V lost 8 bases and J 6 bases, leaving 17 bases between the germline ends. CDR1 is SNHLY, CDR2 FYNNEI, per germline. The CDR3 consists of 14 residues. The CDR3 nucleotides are TGTGCCAGCCAGGGAGGCAAGGTGAGCAATGAGCAGTTCTTC. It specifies CASQGGKVSNEQFF.

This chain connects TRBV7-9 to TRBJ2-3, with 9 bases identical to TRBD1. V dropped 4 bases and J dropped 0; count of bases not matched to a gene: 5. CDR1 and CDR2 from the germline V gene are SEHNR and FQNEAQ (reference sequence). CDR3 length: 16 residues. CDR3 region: CASSSTGGPSTDTQYF. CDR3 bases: TGTGCCAGCAGCTCAACAGGGGGCCCTAGCACAGATACGCAGTATTTT.

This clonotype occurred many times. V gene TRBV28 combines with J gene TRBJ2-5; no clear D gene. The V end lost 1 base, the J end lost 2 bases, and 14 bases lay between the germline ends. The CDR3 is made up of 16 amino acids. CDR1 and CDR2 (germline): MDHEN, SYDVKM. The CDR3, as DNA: TGTGCCAGCAGTTTATTAAGCGAGCAGATACAAGAGACCCAGTACTTC. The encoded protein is CASSLLSEQIQETQYF.

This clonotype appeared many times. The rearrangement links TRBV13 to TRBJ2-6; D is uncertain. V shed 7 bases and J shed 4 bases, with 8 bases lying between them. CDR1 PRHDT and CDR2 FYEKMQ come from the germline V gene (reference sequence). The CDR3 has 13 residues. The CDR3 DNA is TGTGCCAGCACCCAGAGGGGGGCCAACGTCCTGACTTTC. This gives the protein CASTQRGANVLTF.

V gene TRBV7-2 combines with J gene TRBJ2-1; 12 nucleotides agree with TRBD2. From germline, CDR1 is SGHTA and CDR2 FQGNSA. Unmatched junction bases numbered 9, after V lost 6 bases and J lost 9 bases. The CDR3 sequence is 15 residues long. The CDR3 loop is CASSSGTSGSFEQFF. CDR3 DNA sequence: TGTGCCAGCAGTTCCGGGACTAGCGGGTCTTTTGAGCAGTTCTTC. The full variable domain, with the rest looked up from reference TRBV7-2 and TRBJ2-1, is GAGVSQSPSNKVTEKGKDVELRCDPISGHTALYWYRQSLGQGLEFLIYFQGNSAPDKSGLPSDRFSAERTGGSVSTLTIQRTQQEDSAVYLCASSSGTSGSFEQFFGPGTRLTVL.

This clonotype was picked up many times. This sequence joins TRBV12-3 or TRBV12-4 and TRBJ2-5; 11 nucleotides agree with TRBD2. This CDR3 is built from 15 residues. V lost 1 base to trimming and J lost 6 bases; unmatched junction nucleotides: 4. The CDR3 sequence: CASSLVLAGEKTQYF. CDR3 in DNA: TGTGCCAGCAGTTTAGTACTAGCGGGAGAAAAGACCCAGTACTTC.

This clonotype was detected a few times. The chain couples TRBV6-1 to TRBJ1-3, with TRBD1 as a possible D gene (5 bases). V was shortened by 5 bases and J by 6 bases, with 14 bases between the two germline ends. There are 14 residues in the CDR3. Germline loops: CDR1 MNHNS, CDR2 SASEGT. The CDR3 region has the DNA TGTGCCAGCAGTTACGGGCAGGGAGAAAACACCATATATTTT. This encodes CASSYGQGENTIYF.

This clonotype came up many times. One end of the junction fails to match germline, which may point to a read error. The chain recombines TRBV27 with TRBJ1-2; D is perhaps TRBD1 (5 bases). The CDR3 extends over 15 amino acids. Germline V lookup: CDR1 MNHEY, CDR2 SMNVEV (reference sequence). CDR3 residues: CATSSRGGAALGYTF. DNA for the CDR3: TGTGCCACCAGTTCCCGCGGGGGAGCTGCATTAGGCTACACCTTC.

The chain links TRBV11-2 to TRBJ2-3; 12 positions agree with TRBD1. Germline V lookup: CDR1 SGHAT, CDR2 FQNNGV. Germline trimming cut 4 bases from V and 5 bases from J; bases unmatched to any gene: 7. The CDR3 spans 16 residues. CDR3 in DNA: TGTGCCAGCAGCTCCCAGGGGACAGGGGGCCTAGATACGCAGTATTTT. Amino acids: CASSSQGTGGLDTQYF.